This TCR beta chain was observed in a study of radiotherapy plus CTLA-4 blockade in lung cancer. Measured with immunoSEQ multiplex PCR; TCRdb has only the in-frame clones, and not every one. Here the sample spans more than 50,000 clones, roughly three quarters being singletons. V dropped 4 bases and J dropped 1 base, with 14 bases sitting between them. The CDR3 length is 16 residues. CDR1 and CDR2 from the germline V gene are MDHEN and SYDVKM. This TCR derives from a human donor with non-small cell lung cancer who had a complete response to radiotherapy plus ipilimumab. The chain carries TRBV28 and TRBJ2-4, with D hard to call. This specimen consisted of peripheral blood, obtained from a patient treated with radiotherapy plus ipilimumab. The DNA of the CDR3 is TGTGCCAGCAGTTCCCCGGGTTTCGGGGCCAAAAACATTCAGTACTTC. Encoded protein: CASSSPGFGAKNIQYF.